This TCR beta chain was sequenced during a study of blood T cell repertoires in COVID-19. Turning to the study itself: PBMCs, B-cell-depleted T cells, or T cells were the source of the cDNA or gDNA that made up the material.

This clone was seen once. Germline V gene sequence: CDR1 SNHLY, CDR2 FYNNEI. The CDR3 has 15 amino acids. V was clipped by 6 bases and J by 4 bases; unmatched bases: 8. Here immunoSEQ multiplex PCR was the method, and the copy in TCRdb shows in-frame clones only, minus some. The sample has roughly 250,000 clones, around 82% seen once. The chain links TRBV2 to TRBJ1-4, with TRBD1 matching 7 bases. This TCR came from a woman of 80 years or more with active or convalescent COVID-19. The sequenced sample consisted of peripheral blood. CDR3: CASSTNRGINEKLFF. In DNA, the CDR3 is TGTGCCAGCAGCACAAACAGGGGTATTAATGAAAAACTGTTTTTT.